This TCR beta chain was identified in a study of PD-1 blockade in classical Hodgkin lymphoma. Study details: Nivolumab 3 mg/kg was given intravenously every 2 weeks.

Notes on this clone: What it binds is unknown.

Study-level points and caveats: Exclusion applied to patients who initiated nivolumab less than 1 year following ASCT.

Exposure to brentuximab vedotin varied, and each patient had relapsed following autologous stem cell transplantation. TCRdb keeps only in-frame clones here, not all; method: immunoSEQ multiplex PCR. The sample lists 120,000 to 150,000 clones, approximately 72% occurring once. This receptor was obtained from a human donor with classical Hodgkin lymphoma. This material consisted of peripheral blood mononuclear cells (PBMCs), taken before the second cycle of nivolumab.

CDR3 region: CASSFRGDEQYF. CDR3 sequence (DNA): TGTGCCAGCAGTTTCCGCGGGGACGAGCAGTACTTC. This chain links TRBV27 with TRBJ2-7; maybe TRBD2 (6 bases). CDR3 length: 12 residues. V gave up 3 bases and J gave up 5 bases, with 8 bases separating them. Germline CDR1 is MNHEY and CDR2 is SMNVEV (reference sequence).